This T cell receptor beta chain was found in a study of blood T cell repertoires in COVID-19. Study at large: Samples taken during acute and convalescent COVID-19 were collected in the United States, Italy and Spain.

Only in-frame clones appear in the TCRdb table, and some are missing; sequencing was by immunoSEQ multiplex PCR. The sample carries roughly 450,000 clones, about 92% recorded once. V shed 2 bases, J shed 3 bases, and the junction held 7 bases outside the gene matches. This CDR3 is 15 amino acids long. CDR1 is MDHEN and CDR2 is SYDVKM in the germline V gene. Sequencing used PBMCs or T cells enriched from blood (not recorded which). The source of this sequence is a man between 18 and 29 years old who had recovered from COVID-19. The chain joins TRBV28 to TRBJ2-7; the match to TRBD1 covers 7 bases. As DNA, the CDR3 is TGTGCCAGCAGTTTACAGCCGGGACAGAACTACGAGCAGTACTTC. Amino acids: CASSLQPGQNYEQYF.